The 13 T cell receptor beta chains below come from one sample, sequenced in a study of vaccination and CD4 T cells after COVID-19. TCRdb re-called the PCR reads through MiXCR, storing one row per CDR3 protein. The sample shows tens of thousands of distinct CDR3 sequences, roughly 50% of them seen only once. Time point indicated: late sampling 161 to 241 days after vaccination in three convalescent patients. Here the sequenced sample was CD4+ T cells from blood, taken about 7 months after SARS-CoV-2 vaccination. These TCRs come from a human donor who had recovered from COVID-19.

This chain joins TRBV27 and TRBJ1-3; 7 nucleotides agree with TRBD1. This CDR3 is built from 15 residues. V was pared by 6 bases and J by 0 bases, with 5 bases of the junction left unmatched. The germline V gene encodes CDR1 MNHEY and CDR2 SMNVEV (reference sequence). CDR3 sequence (DNA): TGTGCCAGCAGCATACAGGGGACCTCTGGAAACACCATATATTTT. Translating gives CASSIQGTSGNTIYF.

This clonotype has more than one count but fewer than ten. V and J are TRBV4-3 and TRBJ1-6, with a weak D call TRBD1 (5 bases). This CDR3 comprises 18 residues. Germline lookup yields CDR1 LGHNA and CDR2 YSLEER. V was pared by 1 base and J by 9 bases, with 22 bases between. CDR3 DNA sequence: TGCGCCAGCAGCCAAGGGGATGACAGCACGGTGGGGGGTTCACCCCTCCACTTT. Translated: CASSQGDDSTVGGSPLHF.

The J gene is TRBJ2-7, the V gene TRBV20-1, with TRBD2 matching over 8 bases. The V gene's germline CDR1 is DFQATT and CDR2 SNEGSKA (reference sequence). J gave up 0 bases and V 0 bases, and 7 bases lay outside the gene matches. CDR3 length: 16 amino acids. CDR3 in amino acids: CSARDRGGRSSYEQYF. CDR3 sequence (DNA): TGCAGTGCTAGAGATCGGGGCGGGAGGAGCTCCTACGAGCAGTACTTC.

The chain is built from TRBV28 and TRBJ1-6; tentative D call: TRBD1 (5 bases). The germline V gene encodes CDR1 MDHEN and CDR2 SYDVKM. CDR3 length equals 13 residues. Trimming left V 4 bases short and J 9 bases short, with 10 bases between. The CDR3 nucleotides read TGTGCCAGCAGTTACCAGGGCGTTTCACCCCTCCACTTT. It specifies CASSYQGVSPLHF.

V usage is TRBV20-1 and J usage is TRBJ1-1; TRBD1 is a possible D gene (5 bases). The CDR3 consists of 16 residues. Trimming removed 8 bases from V and 3 bases from J, with 25 bases in between. The germline gives CDR1 DFQATT, CDR2 SNEGSKA (reference sequence). The CDR3 loop is CSSPRKLGRMDTEAFF. The CDR3 DNA reads as TGCAGTTCCCCAAGAAAGTTGGGACGGATGGACACTGAAGCTTTCTTT.

The V call is TRBV5-8, the J call TRBJ2-5; TRBD1 aligns across 10 bases. Germline V CDR1 and CDR2: SGHTS, YDEGEE. V was pared by 4 bases and J by 1 base, with 4 bases of the junction left unmatched. The CDR3 runs 15 residues. The CDR3 sequence is CASSRQGAAQETQYF. CDR3 sequence (DNA): TGTGCCAGCAGCCGACAGGGGGCTGCCCAAGAGACCCAGTACTTC. The full variable domain, completed using reference TRBV5-8 and TRBJ2-5, is EAGVTQSPTHLIKTRGQQATLRCSPISGHTSVYWYQQALGLGLQFLLWYDEGEERNRGNFPPRFSGRQFPNYSSELNVNALELEDSALYLCASSRQGAAQETQYFGPGTRLLVL.

The V gene is TRBV28, the J gene TRBJ2-5; 7 bases align to TRBD1. Per the germline V gene, CDR1 is MDHEN and CDR2 is SYDVKM. There are 12 residues in the CDR3. V shed 10 bases and J 2 bases; nucleotides not matched to a gene: 4. This CDR3 is CATMGQQETQYF. For the CDR3, the DNA is TGTGCCACTATGGGACAGCAAGAGACCCAGTACTTC. The full variable domain, completed using reference TRBV28 and TRBJ2-5, is DVKVTQSSRYLVKRTGEKVFLECVQDMDHENMFWYRQDPGLGLRLIYFSYDVKMKEKGDIPEGYSVSREKKERFSLILESASTNQTSMYLCATMGQQETQYFGPGTRLLVL.

V is TRBV5-4 and J is TRBJ1-6, with TRBD1 matching 7 bases. This CDR3 has 16 amino acids. The J segment lost 2 bases and the V segment lost 4 bases, leaving 6 bases of the junction unmatched. The germline V gene has CDR1 SGHNT and CDR2 YYREEE (reference sequence). DNA of the CDR3: TGTGCCAGCAGCACCGACAGGGTCGCCTATAATTCACCCCTCCACTTT. This sequence encodes CASSTDRVAYNSPLHF.

On this clonotype itself: The conserved closing phenylalanine or tryptophan is absent in this CDR3, likely reflecting a read error. J is TRBJ2-3 and V is TRBV7-2; no reliable D call. The CDR3 contains 12 residues. Trimming stripped 2 bases from V and 4 bases from J, with 4 bases between. Per the germline V gene, CDR1 is SGHTA and CDR2 is FQGNSA. As DNA, the CDR3 is TGTGCCAGCAGCTTAACCGCAGATACGCAGTATCTT. The encoded protein is CASSLTADTQYL.

V is TRBV7-8 and J is TRBJ2-2, with 8 bases aligning to TRBD1. The germline gives CDR1 SGHVS, CDR2 FQNEAQ. Losses at the gene ends were 6 bases for V and 1 base for J; bases not matched to a gene: 7. The CDR3 has 16 amino acids. DNA for the CDR3: TGTGCCAGCAGACAGGCCGGGACAGGGAACACCGGGGAGCTGTTTTTT. Its protein is CASRQAGTGNTGELFF.

This clonotype was seen only once. The DNA for the CDR3 is TGCAGTGCTAGAGGGACAGGGTCCTACGAGCAGTACTTC. It codes for CSARGTGSYEQYF. The genes are TRBV20-1 and TRBJ2-7; TRBD1 agrees at 8 bases. Germline V gene data show CDR1 as DFQATT and CDR2 as SNEGSKA (reference sequence). The CDR3 extends over 13 amino acids. J gave up 1 base and V 1 base, and 0 bases lay outside the gene matches.

This clonotype was counted between two and nine times. The chain links TRBV29-1 to TRBJ1-1; D is unclear. CDR1 and CDR2 (germline): SQVTM, ANQGSEA. The CDR3 spans 14 residues. With 0 bases removed from V and 5 bases from J, the gap between germline ends came to 13 bases. For the CDR3, the DNA is TGCAGCGTTGAAGACCCTATCGGACGGACTGAAGCTTTCTTT. It is translated as CSVEDPIGRTEAFF.

This chain uses TRBV6-1 with TRBJ1-1, with 9 bases fitting TRBD1. This CDR3 is built from 15 residues. V shed 6 bases and J 1 base; nucleotides not matched to a gene: 6. Germline CDR1 and CDR2: MNHNS and SASEGT. As DNA, the CDR3 is TGTGCCAGCAGCCAGACAGGGGGGCGGAACACTGAAGCTTTCTTT. Amino acid sequence: CASSQTGGRNTEAFF.